This is a list of T cell receptor beta chains from one sample in a study of blood T cell repertoires in COVID-19. Using immunoSEQ multiplex PCR, the repertoire was profiled, and TCRdb retains in-frame clones only, with some absent. This table holds hundreds of thousands of clones, roughly nine tenths found once. Specimen: peripheral blood. The receptors derive from a man aged 35 to 55 with acute or convalescent COVID-19. Each CDR3 is given with its conserved first and last residue. The D gene is left open where the match is weak. Some rows have no size entry. The others give once, few or many, or a class for an expanded clone.

.,TRBV19,TRBJ1-5,15,.,TGTGCCAGTAGTCGCGACAGGTGGTACAATCAGCCCCAGCATTTT,CASSRDRWYNQPQHF
TRBD1,TRBV19,TRBJ2-7,14,.,TGTGCCAGTGGGAAGGACAGGGGAACTTACGAGCAGTACTTC,CASGKDRGTYEQYF
TRBD1,TRBV2,TRBJ2-1,13,.,TGTGCCAACCGCCCGACAGGGGGCAATGAGCAGTTCTTC,CANRPTGGNEQFF
.,TRBV10-1,TRBJ2-3,12,.,TGCGCCAGCAGTGACCAGCGGGATACGCAGTATTTT,CASSDQRDTQYF
TRBD2,TRBV3-1/TRBV3-2,TRBJ2-1,16,.,TGTGCCAGCAGCCAAGGTAGCGGGGGGTCCTACAATGAGCAGTTCTTC,CASSQGSGGSYNEQFF
.,TRBV5-1,TRBJ1-1,14,.,TGCGCCAGCAGCTTGTTGACAGCTAACACTGAAGCTTTCTTT,CASSLLTANTEAFF
.,TRBV7-3,TRBJ2-5,13,few,TGTGCCAGCAGCCAATCGTTCAGGGAGACCCAGTACTTC,CASSQSFRETQYF
TRBD1,TRBV6-2/TRBV6-3,TRBJ2-7,16,.,TGTGCCAGCAGCTTACCCCGGGGACAGGGTAGGTACGAGCAGTACTTC,CASSLPRGQGRYEQYF
TRBD1,TRBV24-1,TRBJ1-5,15,.,TGTGCCACCAGTGATCGGACAGGGATCGGGCAGCCCCAGCATTTT,CATSDRTGIGQPQHF
.,TRBV5-4,TRBJ1-3,17,.,TGTGCCAGCAGCTTGGAAGGAGGGGAAAGCTCTGGAAACACCATATATTTT,CASSLEGGESSGNTIYF
.,TRBV5-1,TRBJ2-3,14,.,TGCGCCAGCAACTCAGGTTCGCGAACAGATACGCAGTATTTT,CASNSGSRTDTQYF
.,TRBV29-1,TRBJ2-2,17,.,.,CSVDLGQGNFGAGELFF
TRBD1,TRBV25-1,TRBJ1-1,16,once,TGTGCCAGCAGTGAATGGGGGACAGGGGAGCCTGTTGAAGCTTTCTTT,CASSEWGTGEPVEAFF
.,TRBV6-5,TRBJ2-7,15,.,TGTGCCAGCAGTTACTCTGCGGACACCCCCTACGAGCAGTACTTC,CASSYSADTPYEQYF
.,TRBV27,TRBJ1-5,13,.,TGTGCCAGCAGGGAACAGGGTAATCAGCCCCAGCATTTT,CASREQGNQPQHF
.,TRBV27,TRBJ2-7,15,once,TGTGCCAGCAGTTTTTCTCCCCCCTCTCTCTACGAGCAGTACTTC,CASSFSPPSLYEQYF
TRBD1,TRBV6-5,TRBJ2-1,13,.,TGTGCCAGCAGGATACAGGGGAGAAATGAGCAGTTCTTC,CASRIQGRNEQFF
.,TRBV25-1,TRBJ1-2,15,.,TGTGCCAGCAGTGAATGGGCAGGGGAGGGGTATGGCTACACCTTC,CASSEWAGEGYGYTF
TRBD1,TRBV6-5,TRBJ2-4,15,.,TGTGCCAGCAGCCGTCCGGGACAGGGCCAAAACATTCAGTACTTC,CASSRPGQGQNIQYF
TRBD1,TRBV27,TRBJ2-5,15,.,TGTGCCAGCAGTTTAAACAGGGGATTTGCAGAGACCCAGTACTTC,CASSLNRGFAETQYF
TRBD2,TRBV6-5,TRBJ2-1,12,.,TGTGCCAGCGGACTAGCGGGAGGCCAGCAGTTCTTC,CASGLAGGQQFF
.,TRBV27,TRBJ1-4,15,.,TGTGCCAGCAGTCATTCGGGGGGGGATAATGAAAAACTGTTTTTT,CASSHSGGDNEKLFF
.,TRBV7-9,TRBJ1-2,15,few,TGTGCCAGCAGAGAGAACACCAGGGGAAACTATGGCTACACCTTC,CASRENTRGNYGYTF
.,TRBV5-1,TRBJ1-2,15,few,TGCGCCAGCAGCCCCGGGACACGAACAGACTATGGCTACACCTTC,CASSPGTRTDYGYTF
.,TRBV2,TRBJ1-1,15,.,TGTGCCAGCAGTGAAGAGCGTTTAGGAAACACTGAAGCTTTCTTT,CASSEERLGNTEAFF
TRBD1,TRBV25-1,TRBJ2-2,17,.,TGTGCCAGCAGTGAATATTGGGCAGGGGGCGGCACCGGGGAGCTGTTTTTT,CASSEYWAGGGTGELFF
.,TRBV2,TRBJ1-6,13,.,TGTGCCAGCAGGGGAGCGGGGAATTCACCCCTCCACTTT,CASRGAGNSPLHF
.,TRBV6-1,TRBJ1-2,14,.,TGTGCCAGCAGTGAAGCGACGGGGGGGAGTGGCTACACCTTC,CASSEATGGSGYTF
.,TRBV7-7,TRBJ1-3,15,.,TGTGCCAGCAGCTTAGGGGCAGGATCTGGAAACACCATATATTTT,CASSLGAGSGNTIYF
.,TRBV10-2,TRBJ1-6,13,.,TGCGCCAGCTTTGGGGGCGGTAATTCACCCCTCCACTTT,CASFGGGNSPLHF
TRBD2,TRBV29-1,TRBJ2-5,13,.,TGCAGCGCATTTAGCGGGAGTTTTGAGACCCAGTACTTC,CSAFSGSFETQYF
TRBD1,TRBV29-1,TRBJ1-1,15,.,TGCAGCGTTGAAGGACAGGGGGTTTGGAACACTGAAGCTTTCTTT,CSVEGQGVWNTEAFF
TRBD1,TRBV7-4,TRBJ2-7,16,.,TGTGCCAGCAGCTTCTGGACCGGGACAGGGGCCTGTGAGCAGTACTTC,CASSFWTGTGACEQYF
.,TRBV5-4,TRBJ2-3,14,.,TGTGCCAGCGCTCGGAGCAGCGGCACAGATACGCAGTATTTT,CASARSSGTDTQYF
.,TRBV2,TRBJ1-1,16,.,TGTGCCAGCAGTGTTGAGGGCGGGAGAATGAACACTGAAGCTTTCTTT,CASSVEGGRMNTEAFF
TRBD1,TRBV29-1,TRBJ1-1,13,.,TGCAGCATCACCGGGACAGGGAACACTGAAGCTTTCTTT,CSITGTGNTEAFF
.,TRBV30,TRBJ1-1,13,.,TGTGCCTGGACTGTAGCGGGGAACACTGAAGCTTTCTTT,CAWTVAGNTEAFF
TRBD1,TRBV11-2,TRBJ2-2,18,once,TGTGCCAGCAGCTTAGCGTTAGGGGGCGGATCGAACACCGGGGAGCTGTTTTTT,CASSLALGGGSNTGELFF
TRBD1,TRBV27,TRBJ1-5,16,.,TGTGCCAGCAGTAGGACAGGGGGTGGATCCAATCAGCCCCAGCATTTT,CASSRTGGGSNQPQHF
.,TRBV7-9,TRBJ1-2,12,.,TGTGCCAGCAGCTTTCCGGGCTATGGCTACACCTTC,CASSFPGYGYTF
TRBD2,TRBV4-1,TRBJ2-1,19,.,TGCGCCAGCAGCCAAGAGGCCCTAGCGGGGGGATCAGCTCTCAATGAGCAGTTCTTC,CASSQEALAGGSALNEQFF
TRBD1,TRBV11-3,TRBJ2-5,14,.,TGTGCCAGCAGCGGGACAGGGGGAGGCGAGACCCAGTACTTC,CASSGTGGGETQYF
TRBD1,TRBV27,TRBJ2-7,15,.,TGTGCCAGCAGACGCCAAGGGGGCTCACTAGGGGAGCAGTACTTC,CASRRQGGSLGEQYF
TRBD1,TRBV3-1/TRBV3-2,TRBJ1-2,16,.,TGTGCCAGCAGCCAAGATCGAACAGGGGGACGCTATGGCTACACCTTC,CASSQDRTGGRYGYTF